The 17 T cell receptor beta chains given below trace back to one sample, sequenced in a study of neurological immune-mediated disorders. Stated time point: longitudinal time-point 3. MiXCR, applied by TCRdb to the 5' RACE reads, yields one record per CDR3 protein. The sample holds about 81,000 distinct CDR3 sequences, around 4.5% seen once. Material for sequencing was PBMCs. These receptors all come from a woman in her sixties with multiple sclerosis.

This clonotype was recorded many times. V and J are TRBV20-1 and TRBJ2-7; 7 positions agree with TRBD1. Germline values: CDR1 DFQATT, CDR2 SNEGSKA (reference sequence). CDR3 length: 12 residues. CDR3 coding DNA: TGCAGCCAGGCGACAGGGACCCACGAGCAGTACTTC. Protein sequence: CSQATGTHEQYF.

This clonotype was found many times. The chain is built from TRBV9 and TRBJ2-2; TRBD1 matches 7 bases. The CDR3 is made up of 15 amino acids. Trimming cost V 4 bases and J 7 bases; bases outside gene matches: 10. Germline V gene data show CDR1 as SGDLS and CDR2 as YYNGEE. CDR3 nucleotides: TGTGCCAGCAGCCTTCGACAGGGCGCGGGCGGGGAGCTGTTTTTT. It is translated as CASSLRQGAGGELFF.

As to this clonotype: Mismatch with germline at one junction end may stem from a read error. The gene calls are TRBV5-6 and TRBJ2-3; 12 bases match TRBD2. The germline gives CDR1 SGHDT, CDR2 YYEEEE. The CDR3 runs 17 residues. The CDR3 nucleotides read TGTGCCAGCGGCTTCAGGCTAGCGGGGGGGCTTGCATATACGCAGTATTTT. Amino acid sequence: CASGFRLAGGLAYTQYF.

This clonotype came up many times. The chain recombines TRBV3-1 with TRBJ1-1; possibly TRBD1 for D (6 bases). Trimming shortened V by 2 bases and J by 4 bases, and 11 bases separated the two germline ends. CDR1 LGHDT and CDR2 YNNKEL come from the germline V gene (reference sequence). The CDR3 sequence is 14 residues long. CDR3 loop: CASSQKRGGTEAFF. The CDR3 bases are TGTGCCAGCAGCCAAAAAAGGGGGGGCACTGAAGCTTTCTTT. Combining the CDR3 with reference TRBV3-1 and TRBJ1-1 gives the whole variable domain DTAVSQTPKYLVTQMGNDKSIKCEQNLGHDTMYWYKQDSKKFLKIMFSYNNKELIINETVPNRFSPKSPDKAHLNLHINSLELGDSAVYFCASSQKRGGTEAFFGQGTRLTVV.

About this clonotype: Possible read error: a much larger clone is one base away. The chain carries TRBV18 and TRBJ2-7; D uncertain. CDR3 length: 15 residues. With 2 bases removed from V and 0 bases from J, the gap between germline ends came to 11 bases. CDR1 is KGHSH, CDR2 LQKENI, per germline. The CDR3 nucleotides are TGTGCCAGCTCACCATGGCCACTAAACTCCTACGAGCAGTACTTC. Its translation is CASSPWPLNSYEQYF.

This clonotype was recorded many times. The V and J genes are TRBV20-1 and TRBJ2-7; 12 positions match TRBD2. The CDR3 contains 15 residues. From germline, CDR1 is DFQATT and CDR2 SNEGSKA (reference sequence). The V gene end was trimmed by 5 bases and the J gene end by 2 bases; junction bases not matched to a gene: 7. Here the CDR3 reads CSAERASGGAYEQYF. As DNA, the CDR3 is TGCAGTGCTGAGCGGGCTAGCGGGGGGGCCTACGAGCAGTACTTC.

The table lists this clonotype with many counts. The chain has TRBV20-1 and TRBJ1-2; no firm D call. Trimming took 7 bases from V and 8 from J, leaving 11 bases between them. CDR3 size: 10 residues. Germline CDR1 reads DFQATT; CDR2 reads SNEGSKA (reference sequence). In DNA form, the CDR3 reads TGCAGTGTTGAGGTGGGGGGCTACACCTTC. Amino acids: CSVEVGGYTF.

In this sample, this clonotype turned up a few times. A junction end diverges from the germline sequence, so it may reflect a read error. V and J are TRBV12-3 or TRBV12-4 and TRBJ1-1; D possibly corresponds to TRBD1 (5 bases). The CDR3 has 12 amino acids. The DNA of the CDR3 is TGTGCCAGCAGCCCAGGGAACACTGAAGATTTCTTT. Translated: CASSPGNTEDFF.

This clonotype was seen repeatedly, ten times or more. The CDR3 loop is CSASLGGVNTEAFF. Here the CDR3 DNA reads TGCAGTGCTAGTCTTGGGGGGGTGAACACTGAAGCTTTCTTT. The V gene is TRBV20-1, the J gene TRBJ1-1; D perhaps matches TRBD1 (5 bases). The CDR3 has 14 amino acids. Germline assignment: CDR1 DFQATT and CDR2 SNEGSKA (reference sequence). The ends were cut back, 3 bases at V and 0 bases at J, with 11 bases in the middle.

Ten or more counts support this clonotype. This chain connects TRBV11-2 to TRBJ2-3, with D perhaps assigned TRBD1 or TRBD2 (6 bases each). V was pared by 4 bases and J by 4 bases, with 15 bases between. The CDR3 runs 15 residues. Germline V gene lookup returns CDR1 SGHAT and CDR2 FQNNGV. The CDR3 reads CASSSWGAIADTQYF. CDR3 nucleotide sequence: TGTGCCAGCAGCTCTTGGGGGGCCATCGCAGATACGCAGTATTTT. The full variable domain, completed using reference TRBV11-2 and TRBJ2-3, is EAGVAQSPRYKIIEKRQSVAFWCNPISGHATLYWYQQILGQGPKLLIQFQNNGVVDDSQLPKDRFSAERLKGVDSTLKIQPAKLEDSAVYLCASSSWGAIADTQYFGPGTRLTVL.

Ten or more counts support this clonotype. The chain recombines TRBV20-1 with TRBJ2-3; a possible D gene is TRBD2 (6 bases). The length of the CDR3 is 15 residues. V gave up 0 bases and J gave up 2 bases, with 12 bases separating them. Germline V CDR1 and CDR2: DFQATT, SNEGSKA (reference sequence). Here the CDR3 DNA reads TGCAGTGCTAGAGATCCAAGCGGGCCCACAGATACGCAGTATTTT. The encoded protein is CSARDPSGPTDTQYF.

This clonotype was recorded at least ten times. The rearrangement links TRBV3-1 to TRBJ1-1; D possibly corresponds to TRBD1 (5 bases). The V end was cut by 4 bases, the J end by 2 bases, with 11 bases between. CDR1 is LGHDT and CDR2 is YNNKEL in the germline V gene (reference sequence). The CDR3 spans 14 residues. The CDR3 loop reads CASSLVDSNTEAFF. For the CDR3, the DNA is TGTGCCAGCAGCCTGGTTGACAGTAACACTGAAGCTTTCTTT. Looking up the rest from reference TRBV3-1 and TRBJ1-1 gives the full variable domain: DTAVSQTPKYLVTQMGNDKSIKCEQNLGHDTMYWYKQDSKKFLKIMFSYNNKELIINETVPNRFSPKSPDKAHLNLHINSLELGDSAVYFCASSLVDSNTEAFFGQGTRLTVV.

In its sample, this clonotype was seen many times. The CDR3 DNA sequence: TGCGCCAGCAGCTTGAGGGGGACGTACCAAGAGACCCAGTACTTC. Its protein is CASSLRGTYQETQYF. The V and J genes are TRBV5-1 and TRBJ2-5, with a tentative D call TRBD1 (6 bases). Trimming stripped 1 base from V and 0 bases from J, with 10 bases between. This CDR3 comprises 15 residues. Germline V gene data show CDR1 as SGHRS and CDR2 as YFSETQ. The whole variable domain, filled in from reference TRBV5-1 and TRBJ2-5, reads KAGVTQTPRYLIKTRGQQVTLSCSPISGHRSVSWYQQTPGQGLQFLFEYFSETQRNKGNFPGRFSGRQFSNSRSEMNVSTLELGDSALYLCASSLRGTYQETQYFGPGTRLLVL.

This clonotype was picked up many times. The rearrangement joins TRBV24-1 to TRBJ2-1, with D unclear. Germline loops: CDR1 KGHDR, CDR2 SFDVKD. CDR3 size: 12 residues. V lost 0 bases to trimming and J lost 6 bases, with 2 bases between them. CDR3 in DNA: TGTGCCACCAGTGATTTGGCCAATGAGCAGTTCTTC. This translates into CATSDLANEQFF.

This clonotype was found a few times. This rearrangement joins TRBV2 to TRBJ1-4; D is unresolved. V shed 1 base and J shed 4 bases, with 10 bases lying between them. The CDR3 length is 15 residues. CDR1 SNHLY and CDR2 FYNNEI come from the germline V gene. The CDR3 loop is CASSEGALGNEKLFF. The CDR3, as DNA: TGTGCCAGCAGTGAAGGGGCCCTCGGTAATGAAAAACTGTTTTTT.

This clonotype appeared many times. The gene calls are TRBV12-3 or TRBV12-4 and TRBJ2-4, with a possible D match to TRBD1 (6 bases). This CDR3 comprises 12 residues. Deletions cut 8 bases from V and 2 bases from J, with 7 bases between. The CDR3 loop is CASGGSKNIQYF. CDR3 sequence (DNA): TGTGCCAGCGGGGGCTCCAAAAACATTCAGTACTTC.

This clonotype was seen many times. In DNA form, the CDR3 reads TGTGCCAGCAGCCAGACCGGGGACATTCAGTACTTC. Protein sequence: CASSQTGDIQYF. The chain joins TRBV3-1 to TRBJ2-4, with TRBD2 as a possible D gene (5 bases). Per the germline V gene, CDR1 is LGHDT and CDR2 is YNNKEL (reference sequence). V lost 3 bases and J 8 bases, leaving 8 bases between the germline ends. The CDR3 is 12 amino acids.